The 22 T cell receptor beta chains reported below all come from one sample, sequenced in a study of T cells in Graves' hyperthyroidism and ophthalmopathy. Using RNA transcripts as the source, TCR beta CDR3 regions were amplified. The HTBI primer set served for first-round RT-PCR of the TCR CDR3. MiXCR, applied by TCRdb to the multiplex PCR reads, yields one record per CDR3 protein. The data hold some 370,000 distinct CDR3 sequences, with approximately 18% observed a single time. Sequenced sample: blood. The receptors were gathered from a woman aged 25-40 years with Graves' hyperthyroidism that later progressed to Graves' ophthalmopathy.

The sample holds a few counts of this clonotype. The chain joins TRBV28 to TRBJ1-4, with TRBD1 matching over 12 bases. Germline lookup yields CDR1 MDHEN and CDR2 SYDVKM. This CDR3 region has 19 residues. V lost 3 bases to trimming and J lost 9 bases; unmatched junction nucleotides: 17. DNA of the CDR3: TGTGCCAGCAGTTTTATCTCTTGGGACAGGGGGCAGGACGGGAAAAAACTGTTTTTT. This gives the protein CASSFISWDRGQDGKKLFF.

To note about this clonotype: One end of the junction varies from germline; a read error may be responsible. CDR3 protein: CSTGGYLLGAFF. The CDR3 region has the DNA TGCTCAACGGGGGGCTACCTTCTGGGAGCTTTCTTT. V is TRBV28 and J is TRBJ1-1, with D possibly TRBD1 on 6 matching bases. Germline V lookup: CDR1 MDHEN, CDR2 SYDVKM. The CDR3 is made up of 12 amino acids.

The table lists this clonotype with a few counts. The chain combines TRBV28 with TRBJ1-1; 7 positions match TRBD1. This CDR3 comprises 17 residues. Per the germline V gene, CDR1 is MDHEN and CDR2 is SYDVKM. Losses at the gene ends were 6 bases for V and 3 bases for J; bases not matched to a gene: 16. The DNA of the CDR3 is TGTGCCAGCAGCGTAGGAGGGAGGGGGCTATCCGACACTGAAGCTTTCTTT. As protein: CASSVGGRGLSDTEAFF.

V and J are TRBV9 and TRBJ1-1, with D unclear. This CDR3 region has 13 residues. CDR1 is SGDLS and CDR2 is YYNGEE in the germline V gene. V lost 0 bases and J 3 bases, leaving 6 bases between the germline ends. The CDR3 loop is CASSVAGYTEAFF. The CDR3 nucleotides are TGTGCCAGCAGCGTAGCTGGCTACACTGAAGCTTTCTTT.

On this clonotype itself: A much larger clone differs by one base, so this may be a read error. The chain recombines TRBV29-1 with TRBJ2-7, with TRBD2 matching over 8 bases. The CDR3 sequence is 15 residues long. Germline V gene data show CDR1 as SQVTM and CDR2 as ANQGSEA. The CDR3 bases are TGCGGCGTTGAAGTGCTTACTAGCGGCCCCTACGAGCAGTACTTC. This gives the protein CGVEVLTSGPYEQYF.

Concerning this clonotype itself: A clone one base away is much larger, so this may be a read error. The rearrangement joins TRBV11-2 to TRBJ1-1; no clear D. Looked up from germline, CDR1 is SGHAT and CDR2 is FQNNGV. The CDR3 is made up of 14 amino acids. CDR3 coding DNA: TGTGCCGGCAGCTTATCCATGGCGAACACTGAAGCTTTCTTT. As protein: CAGSLSMANTEAFF.

This clonotype appeared many times. The chain links TRBV18 to TRBJ2-3; perhaps TRBD2 as D (5 bases). The CDR3 runs to 15 residues. V shed 7 bases and J shed 4 bases, with 18 bases lying between them. Germline V gives CDR1 KGHSH, CDR2 LQKENI. CDR3 residues: CASFTTLGSADTQYF. The CDR3 DNA is TGTGCCAGCTTCACCACACTAGGGAGTGCAGATACGCAGTATTTT.

The CDR3 coding sequence is TGCAGTGCTAGAGACCCGACAGGGTCCAACTATGGCTACACCTTC. Translating gives CSARDPTGSNYGYTF. This chain connects TRBV20-1 to TRBJ1-2; TRBD1 matches 7 bases. This CDR3 comprises 15 residues. The germline V gene encodes CDR1 DFQATT and CDR2 SNEGSKA (reference sequence). J lost 2 bases, V lost 0 bases, and 6 bases had no gene match.

The chain has TRBV28 and TRBJ2-3; 10 positions agree with TRBD2. V dropped 7 bases and J dropped 7; count of bases not matched to a gene: 14. Germline CDR1 is MDHEN and CDR2 is SYDVKM. The CDR3 totals 16 residues. This chain's CDR3 is CASTSPRGTSAYTQYF. CDR3 in DNA: TGTGCCAGCACCTCCCCCCGAGGGACTAGCGCGTATACGCAGTATTTT.

V is TRBV20-1 and J is TRBJ2-4, with D tentatively TRBD1 or TRBD2 (5 bases each). There are 16 residues in the CDR3. CDR1 is DFQATT and CDR2 is SNEGSKA in the germline V gene (reference sequence). The V end was cut by 5 bases, the J end by 0 bases, with 17 bases between. CDR3 in DNA: TGCAGTGCTCCGCTTCGAAGGGGAGAAGCCAAAAACATTCAGTACTTC. Translation gives CSAPLRRGEAKNIQYF.

This clonotype was found a few times. V gene TRBV3-1 combines with J gene TRBJ1-5; D is unclear. The V end was cut by 0 bases, the J end by 4 bases, with 13 bases between. This CDR3 is 16 amino acids long. The germline V gene encodes CDR1 LGHDT and CDR2 YNNKEL (reference sequence). This chain's CDR3 is CASSQDIGPTNQPQHF. CDR3 coding DNA: TGTGCCAGCAGCCAAGATATTGGGCCAACTAATCAGCCCCAGCATTTT.

The V call is TRBV20-1, the J call TRBJ2-7; D is perhaps TRBD2 (5 bases). The CDR3 is 14 residues long. V was trimmed by 3 bases and J by 0 bases, leaving 12 bases between them. CDR1 DFQATT and CDR2 SNEGSKA come from the germline V gene (reference sequence). CDR3 nucleotides: TGCAGTGCTAGTGTGCCGGGAAGCTCCTACGAGCAGTACTTC. It translates to CSASVPGSSYEQYF.

The chain recombines TRBV3-1 with TRBJ1-2, with TRBD1 identical over 8 bases. Germline CDR1 reads LGHDT; CDR2 reads YNNKEL (reference sequence). Unmatched junction bases numbered 12, after V lost 4 bases and J lost 8 bases. This CDR3 has 15 residues. The chain's CDR3 is CASSREGQGVRGYTF. The CDR3 DNA sequence: TGTGCCAGCAGCCGAGAAGGACAGGGAGTAAGGGGCTACACCTTC.

This clonotype has a single count. The V gene is TRBV9, the J gene TRBJ2-2; tentative D call: TRBD1 (6 bases). The germline V and J ends were trimmed by 3 bases and 6 bases, with 15 bases remaining between them. This CDR3 region has 15 residues. In germline, CDR1 is SGDLS, CDR2 YYNGEE. DNA for the CDR3: TGTGCCAGCAGCGGGTCAGACAGGCGCCCCGGGGAGCTGTTTTTT. Encoded protein: CASSGSDRRPGELFF.

In its sample, this clonotype was seen many times. The CDR3 DNA follows: TGTGCCAGCAGTTTCGTACCCCAATCACCCCTCCACTTT. Its translation: CASSFVPQSPLHF. The genes are TRBV12-3 or TRBV12-4 and TRBJ1-6; the D is unclear. The V and J ends lost 3 bases and 10 bases respectively, with 10 bases between them. This CDR3 is built from 13 residues.

This clonotype came up once. A single base separates this from a much larger clone, so it may be a read error. V is TRBV12-5 and J is TRBJ2-1, with D possibly TRBD2 on 7 matching bases. This CDR3 comprises 16 residues. Germline V gives CDR1 LGHNT, CDR2 FRNRAP. The V gene lost 0 bases and the J gene lost 7 bases, with 16 bases spanning the gap. CDR3 sequence reads: CASGLVLRGGVNEQFF. The CDR3 bases are TGTGCTAGTGGTTTGGTACTGAGGGGGGGCGTAAATGAGCAGTTCTTC.

This clonotype appeared many times. V and J are TRBV11-2 and TRBJ2-1; 15 bases match TRBD2. This CDR3 has 20 amino acids. The junction had 10 bases not matched to a gene; V was cut back by 1 base and J by 3 bases. Germline V gene data show CDR1 as SGHAT and CDR2 as FQNNGV. CDR3 loop: CASSLGGTSGRPWDYNEQFF. Here the CDR3 DNA reads TGTGCCAGCAGCTTAGGTGGGACTAGCGGGAGGCCGTGGGACTACAATGAGCAGTTCTTC.

About this clonotype: Mismatch with germline at one junction end may stem from a read error. This chain joins TRBV29-1 and TRBJ2-7, with TRBD2 identical over 7 bases. The CDR3 has 13 residues. Germline-derived CDR1 and CDR2 are SQVTM and ANQGSEA. The CDR3 DNA follows: TGCAGCGTTGCCGGGAGGCTGACCTACAAGCAGTACTTC. As protein: CSVAGRLTYKQYF.

Regarding this clonotype: The junction does not match germline at one end; this may be a read error. The chain recombines TRBV4-1 with TRBJ1-2; 9 bases fit TRBD1. The CDR3 spans 16 residues. Germline V gives CDR1 MGHRA, CDR2 YSYEKL. CDR3 loop: CASSQFRTGGDYGYTF. CDR3 nucleotides: TGTGCCAGCAGCCAGTTTCGAACAGGGGGCGACTACGGCTACACCTTC.

This clonotype was counted between two and nine times. V usage is TRBV12-3 or TRBV12-4 and J usage is TRBJ1-2; a possible D gene is TRBD1 (6 bases). CDR3 length: 15 residues. The germline V and J ends were trimmed by 6 bases and 5 bases, with 19 bases remaining between them. The CDR3 spells CASSHDRRAAYGYTF. The CDR3 DNA reads as TGTGCCAGCAGCCACGACAGGAGGGCGGCTTATGGCTACACCTTC.

This chain links TRBV7-3 with TRBJ2-3; D ambiguous. V gave up 1 base and J gave up 4 bases, with 12 bases separating them. The CDR3 loop spans 15 amino acids. CDR1 SGHTA and CDR2 FQGTGA come from the germline V gene. The CDR3 region is CASSLIPSGADTQYF. CDR3 coding DNA: TGTGCCAGCAGCTTAATCCCCTCCGGCGCAGATACGCAGTATTTT.

This clonotype has at least ten counts. This rearrangement joins TRBV6-1 to TRBJ2-7; perhaps TRBD2 as D (6 bases). Germline V lookup: CDR1 MNHNS, CDR2 SASEGT. Trimming pared 5 bases from V and 5 bases from J, leaving 19 bases between. The CDR3 consists of 15 residues. The CDR3 DNA sequence: TGTGCCAGCAGTAAGACAAGCGGGCCTGGGCACGAGCAGTACTTC. Translation: CASSKTSGPGHEQYF.